This T cell receptor beta chain came from a study of cytomegalovirus exposure and HLA in healthy donors. Overall study results and limits: In a later analysis, TCR association rates varied by HLA locus: DRB1 most, HLA-C fewest.

This CDR3 is built from 20 residues. The V segment lost 2 bases and the J segment 2 bases; nucleotides outside the gene matches: 10. Germline assignment: CDR1 SSHAT and CDR2 FNYEAQ (reference sequence). On this clone itself: Its antigen is unknown.

13 Jbeta primers and 60 Vbeta primers were used for the PCR. In the authors' workflow: As a later analysis found, there were roughly 80 million unique TCR beta chains, of which around 9.9 million were shared. Libraries were prepared by immunoSEQ multiplex PCR; TCRdb keeps only in-frame clonotypes and omits some of them. V and J calls and clone size follow that table, whereas D and trimming were derived from the DNA. The data hold some 150,000 clones, with 60% to 85% observed a single time. The sequence was obtained from a female donor in good health and CMV-seropositive. The J gene is TRBJ2-6, the V gene TRBV7-7, with TRBD1 identical over 12 bases. Sequences were obtained from PBMCs. CDR3 DNA sequence: TGTGCCAGCAGCTTATCTCCCGGGGGGACAGGGGGCACTGGGGCCAACGTCCTGACTTTC. Translated, it gives CASSLSPGGTGGTGANVLTF.